This T cell receptor (beta chain) came from a study of blood T cell repertoires in COVID-19. Study as a whole: The study drew acute and convalescent COVID-19 samples from the United States, Italy and Spain. Sample material is recorded as cDNA or gDNA derived from T cells, B-cell-depleted T cells, or PBMCs.

Original analysis: Estimation of nucleated cell counts relied on the amplification of reference gene primers. Measured with immunoSEQ multiplex PCR; TCRdb has only the in-frame clones, and not every one. Clone size and the V and J calls come from that table; the DNA yielded D and trimming. The profile covers approximately 270,000 clones, with more than 85% appearing a single time and roughly 0.8% taken by the ten largest. The length of the CDR3 is 15 residues. Germline V gives CDR1 SEHNR, CDR2 FQNEAQ (reference sequence). Trimming took off 5 bases at V and 1 base at J, with 9 bases between the two ends.

This chain links TRBV7-9 with TRBJ2-6, with D unresolved. Sequenced sample: peripheral blood. This clonotype originated in a man aged 25-45 years with acute or convalescent COVID-19. The CDR3 loop reads CASSITASGANVLTF. The CDR3 DNA follows: TGTGCCAGCAGCATCACAGCTTCTGGGGCCAACGTCCTGACTTTC.